This entry lists 6 T cell receptor beta chains sequenced from one sample in a study of identifying expanded T cells in peripheral blood. TCRdb's table, derived via immunoSEQ multiplex PCR, lists solely in-frame clones and lacks some. The sample lists approximately 90,000 clones; around nine tenths were seen once. Sequences were obtained from blood. These receptors came from a person aged 18 to 69 in good health.

The chain is built from TRBV4-3 and TRBJ2-1; no clear D gene. Germline loops: CDR1 LGHNA, CDR2 YSLEER. With 0 bases removed from V and 10 bases from J, the gap between germline ends came to 10 bases. The CDR3 consists of 13 residues. The CDR3 region is CASSQDSVYEQFF. The CDR3 coding sequence is TGCGCCAGCAGCCAAGATTCGGTTTACGAGCAGTTCTTC.

The V call is TRBV6-5, the J call TRBJ2-7, with D perhaps TRBD1 (6 bases). Trimming stripped 0 bases from V and 3 bases from J, with 15 bases between. Looked up from germline, CDR1 is MNHEY and CDR2 is SVGAGI. The CDR3 contains 16 residues. In DNA form, the CDR3 reads TGTGCCAGCAGTTACTCGACAGGAAGCCGCAACTACGAGCAGTACTTC. This sequence encodes CASSYSTGSRNYEQYF.

The rearrangement links TRBV6-1 to TRBJ1-6; possible D gene TRBD1, 6 bases. The CDR3 runs to 14 residues. V was cut by 2 bases and J by 11 bases, with 13 bases left in between. Germline assignment: CDR1 MNHNS and CDR2 SASEGT. Here the CDR3 reads CASSETGRATPLHF. The CDR3 DNA reads TGTGCCAGCAGTGAAACAGGGAGGGCGACACCCCTCCACTTT.

This chain uses TRBV7-3 with TRBJ2-3; weak D call: TRBD2 (7 bases). The CDR3 is 16 amino acids. Trimming shortened V by 5 bases and J by 0 bases, and 15 bases separated the two germline ends. Germline values: CDR1 SGHTA, CDR2 FQGTGA. The DNA for the CDR3 is TGTGCCAGCAGCCCCCCGGGGGGCGGTAGCACAGATACGCAGTATTTT. It is translated as CASSPPGGGSTDTQYF.

The V and J genes are TRBV7-2 and TRBJ1-3; tentative D call: TRBD1 (5 bases). Trimming pared 5 bases from V and 0 bases from J, leaving 17 bases between. The CDR3 spans 17 residues. The germline gives CDR1 SGHTA, CDR2 FQGNSA. The chain's CDR3 is CASSQDSGRPSGNTIYF. CDR3 DNA: TGTGCCAGCAGCCAAGACTCGGGACGGCCCTCTGGAAACACCATATATTTT. The full variable domain, completed using reference TRBV7-2 and TRBJ1-3, is GAGVSQSPSNKVTEKGKDVELRCDPISGHTALYWYRQSLGQGLEFLIYFQGNSAPDKSGLPSDRFSAERTGGSVSTLTIQRTQQEDSAVYLCASSQDSGRPSGNTIYFGEGSWLTVV.

This chain joins TRBV6-5 and TRBJ2-5; 9 positions match TRBD1. Germline V gene data show CDR1 as MNHEY and CDR2 as SVGAGI. CDR3 length: 16 residues. The V and J ends lost 4 bases and 4 bases, in that order; junction bases with no gene match: 10. In DNA, the CDR3 is TGTGCCAGCAGTTTACAGGGGGCGCGGACGGGAGAGACCCAGTACTTC. Protein product: CASSLQGARTGETQYF.